One sample yielded the 21 T cell receptor beta chains listed below, sequenced in a study of T cell repertoires in cytomegalovirus infection. TCRdb passed the reads through MiXCR, listing each CDR3 protein once. The sample yields around 330,000 distinct CDR3 sequences, about 17% seen once. Material for sequencing was PBMCs. These receptors all stem from a human donor in good health (CMV status not recorded). Some clones in this sample may be carry-over from other donors' samples.

With respect to this clonotype: Given a much more abundant clone one base away, this may be a read error. The rearrangement uses TRBV7-4 and TRBJ1-6; D unresolved. Germline lookup yields CDR1 SGHVT and CDR2 SQSDAQ. The CDR3 sequence is 16 residues long. Trimming removed 7 bases at V and 2 bases at J, with 15 bases between. DNA for the CDR3: TGTGCCAGCAACTCGGTTGAGGTTACCTATAATTCACCCCTCCACTTT. Protein sequence: CASNSVEVTYNSPLHF.

This sequence joins TRBV5-6 and TRBJ1-1; no clear D gene. This CDR3 comprises 16 residues. Germline values: CDR1 SGHDT, CDR2 YYEEEE. With 1 base removed from V and 1 base from J, the gap between germline ends came to 14 bases. As DNA, the CDR3 is TGTGCCAGCAGCTTGTTTCGCTCAGGAAGGAACACTGAAGCTTTCTTT. Amino acids: CASSLFRSGRNTEAFF.

This clonotype appeared many times. In DNA, the CDR3 is TGTGCCAGCAGCCCAAATGCCTCGCCCGATCAGCCCCAGCATTTT. Translation: CASSPNASPDQPQHF. V is TRBV7-6 and J is TRBJ1-5; D call uncertain. CDR1 and CDR2 (germline): SGHVS, FNYEAQ. The CDR3 extends over 15 amino acids. V lost 5 bases to trimming and J lost 5 bases, with 16 bases between them.

In its sample, this clonotype was seen a few times. This chain uses TRBV12-3 or TRBV12-4 with TRBJ1-5; the D gene is possibly TRBD1 (6 bases). This CDR3 contains 15 residues. The ends were cut back, 7 bases at V and 0 bases at J, with 13 bases in the middle. The CDR3 protein is CASNWGAGSNQPQHF. CDR3 nucleotide sequence: TGTGCCAGCAACTGGGGGGCAGGTAGCAATCAGCCCCAGCATTTT.

V is TRBV12-3 or TRBV12-4 and J is TRBJ2-1; 8 bases line up with TRBD2. J gave up 9 bases and V 6 bases, and 13 bases lay outside the gene matches. The CDR3 has 15 residues. The CDR3: CASSPGGGPGGEQFF. The CDR3 DNA sequence: TGTGCCAGCAGCCCGGGAGGGGGGCCGGGGGGTGAGCAGTTCTTC.

This clonotype was found a few times. The chain is built from TRBV7-9 and TRBJ2-2, with D possibly being TRBD1 (5 bases). V lost 0 bases and J lost 1, with 15 bases in between. The germline CDR1 and CDR2 sequences are SEHNR and FQNEAQ (reference sequence). The CDR3 contains 18 residues. The CDR3 nucleotides are TGTGCCAGCAGCTTAGCGACGAGAAGACAGCTGAACACCGGGGAGCTGTTTTTT. It encodes CASSLATRRQLNTGELFF.

This clonotype came up a few times. The chain is built from TRBV4-3 and TRBJ1-1; weak D call: TRBD1 (6 bases). Germline loops: CDR1 LGHNA, CDR2 YSLEER. Trimming cost V 0 bases and J 6 bases, with 17 bases left between them. The CDR3 sequence is 16 residues long. This chain's CDR3 is CASSQDYPGAWSEAFF. DNA of the CDR3: TGCGCCAGCAGCCAAGATTATCCGGGGGCTTGGTCTGAAGCTTTCTTT.

This clonotype was seen ten or more times. The chain links TRBV2 to TRBJ2-3; TRBD2 aligns across 7 bases. Per the germline V gene, CDR1 is SNHLY and CDR2 is FYNNEI. The junction had 8 bases not matched to a gene; V was cut back by 10 bases and J by 1 base. This CDR3 spans 14 amino acids. CDR3 DNA sequence: TGTGCCACCTCAACCCGGGGGGGCACAGATACGCAGTATTTT. This codes for CATSTRGGTDTQYF. Together with reference TRBV2 and TRBJ2-3, the CDR3 gives the full variable domain: EPEVTQTPSHQVTQMGQEVILRCVPISNHLYFYWYRQILGQKVEFLVSFYNNEISEKSEIFDDQFSVERPDGSNFTLKIRSTKLEDSAMYFCATSTRGGTDTQYFGPGTRLTVL.

V usage is TRBV2 and J usage is TRBJ1-6; 12 nucleotides agree with TRBD1. Per germline, CDR1 SNHLY and CDR2 FYNNEI. The V and J ends lost 2 bases and 9 bases, in that order; junction bases with no gene match: 5. The CDR3 totals 16 residues. CDR3 protein: CASSETRGQGASPLHF. The CDR3 DNA reads TGTGCCAGCAGTGAAACACGGGGACAGGGGGCTTCACCCCTCCACTTT.

This clonotype was counted at least ten times. V gene TRBV12-3 or TRBV12-4 combines with J gene TRBJ1-1; D not resolved. The CDR3 has 14 amino acids. The V gene lost 6 bases and the J gene lost 2 bases, with 13 bases spanning the gap. CDR3 DNA sequence: TGTGCCAGCAGGGTGGGTGGAGGAAACACTGAAGCTTTCTTT. Amino acid sequence: CASRVGGGNTEAFF.

The chain employs TRBV20-1 and TRBJ1-1; D unclear. Trimming took 6 bases from V and 0 from J, leaving 20 bases between them. The CDR3 is 16 residues long. From germline, CDR1 is DFQATT and CDR2 SNEGSKA (reference sequence). The CDR3 sequence: CSAVTPSDGVNTEAFF. CDR3 bases: TGCAGTGCGGTCACCCCTTCGGACGGAGTGAACACTGAAGCTTTCTTT.

This chain uses TRBV10-3 with TRBJ2-7; 7 bases map to TRBD1. Germline assignment: CDR1 ENHRY and CDR2 SYGVKD. This CDR3 spans 14 amino acids. V dropped 7 bases and J dropped 7; count of bases not matched to a gene: 13. CDR3 coding DNA: TGTGCCATCACCGAGGACAGGACCATTATGGAGCAGTACTTC. It encodes CAITEDRTIMEQYF.

V usage is TRBV24-1 and J usage is TRBJ2-3; TRBD1 agrees at 11 bases. The germline V gene encodes CDR1 KGHDR and CDR2 SFDVKD. CDR3 size: 16 residues. The trim removed 3 bases at V and 6 bases at J, leaving 7 bases unmatched. CDR3 loop: CATSDPGQGAYDTQYF. The CDR3 coding sequence is TGTGCCACCAGTGATCCCGGACAGGGGGCGTACGATACGCAGTATTTT.

This clonotype has just one count. With a much larger clone just one base away, this may be a read error. This chain uses TRBV7-2 with TRBJ2-5; D is perhaps TRBD2 (5 bases). This CDR3 is 16 amino acids long. The germline gives CDR1 SGHTA, CDR2 FQGNSA. V was cut by 1 base and J by 2 bases, with 14 bases left in between. CDR3 nucleotide sequence: TGTGCCAGCAGCTTAGTCCCTAGGGAGAAACAAGAGACCCAGTACTTC. Its translation is CASSLVPREKQETQYF.

This clonotype turned up a few times. This chain connects TRBV6-5 to TRBJ2-7; D may be TRBD1 or TRBD2 (5 bases each). From germline, CDR1 is MNHEY and CDR2 SVGAGI. The CDR3 totals 15 residues. V lost 0 bases and J 2 bases, leaving 11 bases between the germline ends. In nucleotides, the CDR3 is TGTGCCAGCAGTTACTCAGCCCAGGGAGCCTACGAGCAGTACTTC. It yields the protein CASSYSAQGAYEQYF.

This clonotype was recorded at least ten times. The chain has TRBV7-6 and TRBJ1-5; TRBD1 is a possible D gene (5 bases). The CDR3 sequence is 14 residues long. Germline values: CDR1 SGHVS, CDR2 FNYEAQ. The ends were cut back, 1 base at V and 7 bases at J, with 11 bases in the middle. This CDR3 is CASSLGGDVQPQHF. In DNA form, the CDR3 reads TGTGCCAGCAGCTTAGGGGGGGACGTCCAGCCCCAGCATTTT.

Many counts were recorded for this clonotype. The chain has TRBV4-1 and TRBJ2-7; possibly TRBD1 or TRBD2 for D (5 bases each). This CDR3 has 17 residues. The germline V gene encodes CDR1 MGHRA and CDR2 YSYEKL. Trimming cost V 1 base and J 2 bases, with 18 bases left between them. The CDR3 loop reads CASSQGLTGTVTYEQYF. The CDR3 DNA is TGCGCCAGCAGCCAAGGCTTAACCGGGACGGTCACCTACGAGCAGTACTTC.

This clonotype was detected ten times or more. The gene calls are TRBV7-2 and TRBJ2-3, with TRBD2 matching 12 bases. The CDR3 length is 16 residues. CDR1 is SGHTA and CDR2 is FQGNSA in the germline V gene. With V trimmed by 5 bases and J by 2 bases, 5 bases remained unmatched. The CDR3 coding sequence is TGTGCCAGCAGCCGGACTAGCGGGGAGTTCACAGATACGCAGTATTTT. Its translation: CASSRTSGEFTDTQYF.

This clonotype was detected a few times. V usage is TRBV7-6 and J usage is TRBJ1-2; D may be TRBD1 (5 bases). The length of the CDR3 is 13 residues. Germline CDR1 and CDR2: SGHVS and FNYEAQ. Trimming took 5 bases from V and 1 from J, leaving 8 bases between them. CDR3 in amino acids: CASSRDFNYGYTF. In DNA, the CDR3 is TGTGCCAGCAGCCGGGACTTTAACTATGGCTACACCTTC.

The chain links TRBV4-1 to TRBJ2-1; 12 nucleotides agree with TRBD2. V was clipped by 1 base and J by 5 bases; unmatched bases: 6. The CDR3 spans 17 residues. The germline V gene has CDR1 MGHRA and CDR2 YSYEKL. The CDR3 spells CASSQALLAGGNNEQFF. For the CDR3, the DNA is TGCGCCAGCAGCCAAGCCCTACTAGCGGGGGGCAACAATGAGCAGTTCTTC.

This clonotype was observed many times. The genes are TRBV7-6 and TRBJ2-2, with TRBD1 matching 9 bases. The CDR3 contains 15 residues. V lost 5 bases to trimming and J lost 4 bases; unmatched junction nucleotides: 5. Germline CDR1 and CDR2: SGHVS and FNYEAQ. In DNA, the CDR3 is TGTGCCAGCAGCGGGGGACAGGGCAGCACCGGGGAGCTGTTTTTT. It specifies CASSGGQGSTGELFF.